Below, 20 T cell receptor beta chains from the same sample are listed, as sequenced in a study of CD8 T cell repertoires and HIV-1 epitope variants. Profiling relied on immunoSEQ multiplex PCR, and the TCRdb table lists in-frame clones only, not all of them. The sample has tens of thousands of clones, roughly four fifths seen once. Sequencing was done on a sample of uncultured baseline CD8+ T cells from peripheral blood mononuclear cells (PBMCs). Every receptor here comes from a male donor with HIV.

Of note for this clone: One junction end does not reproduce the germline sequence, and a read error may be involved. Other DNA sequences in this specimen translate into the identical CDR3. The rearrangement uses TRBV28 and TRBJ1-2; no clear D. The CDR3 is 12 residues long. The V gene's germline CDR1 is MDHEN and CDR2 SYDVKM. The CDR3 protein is CASSLSANGYTF. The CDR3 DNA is TGTGCCAGTAGTTTGAGCGCTAATGGCTACACCTTC.

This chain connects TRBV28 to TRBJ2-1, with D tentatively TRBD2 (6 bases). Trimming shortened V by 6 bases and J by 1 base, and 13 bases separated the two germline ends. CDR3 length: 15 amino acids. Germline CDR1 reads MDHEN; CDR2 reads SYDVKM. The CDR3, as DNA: TGTGCCAGCAGCTTGTTCGGGAGATCCTACAATGAGCAGTTCTTC. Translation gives CASSLFGRSYNEQFF.

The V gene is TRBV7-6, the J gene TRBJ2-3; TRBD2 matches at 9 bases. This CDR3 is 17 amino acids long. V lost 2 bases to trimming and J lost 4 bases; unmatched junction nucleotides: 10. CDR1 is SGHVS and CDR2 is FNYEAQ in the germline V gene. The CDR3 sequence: CASSLWGGGAAADTQYF. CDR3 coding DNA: TGTGCCAGCAGCTTATGGGGCGGGGGGGCCGCGGCAGATACGCAGTATTTT.

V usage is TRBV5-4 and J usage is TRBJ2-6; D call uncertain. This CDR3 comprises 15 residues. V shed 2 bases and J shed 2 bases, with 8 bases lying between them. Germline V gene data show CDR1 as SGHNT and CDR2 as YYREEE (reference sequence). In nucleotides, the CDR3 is TGTGCCAGCAGCTTACAAGGAGCTGGGGCCAACGTCCTGACTTTC. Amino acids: CASSLQGAGANVLTF.

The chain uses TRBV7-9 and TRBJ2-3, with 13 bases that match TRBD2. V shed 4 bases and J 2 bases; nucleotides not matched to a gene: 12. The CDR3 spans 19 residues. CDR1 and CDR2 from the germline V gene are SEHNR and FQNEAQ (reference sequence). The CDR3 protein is CASSSPPGTSGVYTDTQYF. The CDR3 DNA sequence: TGTGCCAGCAGCTCTCCACCCGGGACTAGCGGGGTCTACACAGATACGCAGTATTTT.

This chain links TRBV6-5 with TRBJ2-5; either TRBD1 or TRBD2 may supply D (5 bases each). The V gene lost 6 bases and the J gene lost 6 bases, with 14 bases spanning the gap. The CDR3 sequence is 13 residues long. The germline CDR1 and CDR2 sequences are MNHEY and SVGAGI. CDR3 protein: CASSLGTRQTQYF. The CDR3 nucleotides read TGTGCCAGCAGCCTAGGGACCCGCCAGACCCAGTACTTC.

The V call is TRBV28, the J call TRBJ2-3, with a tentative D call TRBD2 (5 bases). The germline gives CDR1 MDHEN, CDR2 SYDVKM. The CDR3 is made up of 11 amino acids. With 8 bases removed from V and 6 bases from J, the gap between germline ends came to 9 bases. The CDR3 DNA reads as TGTGCCAGCGGACTTATGGATACGCAGTATTTT. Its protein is CASGLMDTQYF. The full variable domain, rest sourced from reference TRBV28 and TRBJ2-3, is DVKVTQSSRYLVKRTGEKVFLECVQDMDHENMFWYRQDPGLGLRLIYFSYDVKMKEKGDIPEGYSVSREKKERFSLILESASTNQTSMYLCASGLMDTQYFGPGTRLTVL.

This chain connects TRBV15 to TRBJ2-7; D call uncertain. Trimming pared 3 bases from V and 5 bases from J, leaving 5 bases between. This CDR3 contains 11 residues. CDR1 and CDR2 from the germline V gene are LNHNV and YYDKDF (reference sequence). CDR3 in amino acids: CATSSLHEQYF. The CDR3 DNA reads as TGTGCCACCAGCAGTTTACACGAGCAGTACTTC.

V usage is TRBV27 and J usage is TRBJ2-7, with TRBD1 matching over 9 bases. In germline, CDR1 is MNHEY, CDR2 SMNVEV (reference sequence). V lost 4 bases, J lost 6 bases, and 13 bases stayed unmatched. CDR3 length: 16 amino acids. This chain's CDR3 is CASSYGRVQGAGEQYF. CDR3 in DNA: TGTGCCAGCAGTTATGGGAGGGTACAGGGGGCTGGCGAGCAGTACTTC.

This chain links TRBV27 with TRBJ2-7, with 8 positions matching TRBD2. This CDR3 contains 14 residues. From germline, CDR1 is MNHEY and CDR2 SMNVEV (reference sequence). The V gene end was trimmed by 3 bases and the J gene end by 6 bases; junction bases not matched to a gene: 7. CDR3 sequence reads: CASSFIAGTVEQYF. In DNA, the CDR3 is TGTGCCAGCAGTTTCATAGCGGGAACGGTCGAGCAGTACTTC.

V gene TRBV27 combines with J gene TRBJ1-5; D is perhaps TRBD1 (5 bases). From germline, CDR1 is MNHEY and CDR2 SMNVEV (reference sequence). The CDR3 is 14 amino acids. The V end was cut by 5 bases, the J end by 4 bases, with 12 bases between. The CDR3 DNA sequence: TGTGCCAGCAGTCACCGAGGGGATAATCAGCCCCAGCATTTT. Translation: CASSHRGDNQPQHF.

Written as DNA, the CDR3 is TGTGCCAGCACTGGGGACAGGGGCCCGTCGGAGACCCAGTACTTC. Residues: CASTGDRGPSETQYF. This chain joins TRBV6-1 and TRBJ2-5; 10 nucleotides match TRBD1. The CDR3 consists of 15 residues. The germline gives CDR1 MNHNS, CDR2 SASEGT. V lost 7 bases and J lost 5; bases outside the gene matches: 10.

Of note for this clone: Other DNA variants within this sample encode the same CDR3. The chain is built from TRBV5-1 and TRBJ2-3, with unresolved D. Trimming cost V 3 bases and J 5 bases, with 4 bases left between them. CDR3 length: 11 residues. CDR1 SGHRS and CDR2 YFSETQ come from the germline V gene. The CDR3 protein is CASSYGDTQYF. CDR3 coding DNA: TGCGCCAGCAGCTATGGAGATACGCAGTATTTT.

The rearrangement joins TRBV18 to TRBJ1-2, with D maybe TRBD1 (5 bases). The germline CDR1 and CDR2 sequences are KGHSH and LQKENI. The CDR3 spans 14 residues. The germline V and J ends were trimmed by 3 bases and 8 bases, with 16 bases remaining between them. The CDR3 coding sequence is TGTGCCAGCTCACCGGACTCAGCGGGGGGAGGCTACACCTTC. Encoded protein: CASSPDSAGGGYTF. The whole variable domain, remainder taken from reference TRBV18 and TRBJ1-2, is NAGVMQNPRHLVRRRGQEARLRCSPMKGHSHVYWYRQLPEEGLKFMVYLQKENIIDESGMPKERFSAEFPKEGPSILRIQQVVRGDSAAYFCASSPDSAGGGYTFGSGTRLTVV.

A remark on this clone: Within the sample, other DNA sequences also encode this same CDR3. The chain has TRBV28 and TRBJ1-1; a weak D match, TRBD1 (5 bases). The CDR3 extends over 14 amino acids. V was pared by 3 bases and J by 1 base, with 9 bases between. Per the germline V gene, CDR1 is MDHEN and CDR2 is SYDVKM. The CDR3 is CASSLGRGNTEAFF. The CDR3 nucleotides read TGTGCCAGCAGTTTGGGGCGGGGGAACACTGAAGCTTTCTTT.

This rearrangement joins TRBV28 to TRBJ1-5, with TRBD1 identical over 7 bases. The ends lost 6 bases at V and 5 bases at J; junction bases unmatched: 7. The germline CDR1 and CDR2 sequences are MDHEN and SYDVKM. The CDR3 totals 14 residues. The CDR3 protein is CASRLGQRHQPQHF. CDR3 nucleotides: TGTGCCAGCAGGCTGGGACAGAGACATCAGCCCCAGCATTTT.

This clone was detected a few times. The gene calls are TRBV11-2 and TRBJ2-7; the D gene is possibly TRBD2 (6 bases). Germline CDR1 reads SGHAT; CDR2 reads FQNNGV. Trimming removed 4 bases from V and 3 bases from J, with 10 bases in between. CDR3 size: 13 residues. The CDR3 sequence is CASSSRTNYEQYF. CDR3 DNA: TGTGCCAGCAGCTCTCGGACTAACTACGAGCAGTACTTC.

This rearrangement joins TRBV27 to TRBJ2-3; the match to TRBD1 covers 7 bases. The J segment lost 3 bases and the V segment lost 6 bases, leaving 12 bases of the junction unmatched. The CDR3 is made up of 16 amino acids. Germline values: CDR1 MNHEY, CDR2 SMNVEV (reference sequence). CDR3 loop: CASRPPTGRGTDTQYF. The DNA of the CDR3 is TGTGCCAGCAGGCCCCCGACAGGGAGAGGTACAGATACGCAGTATTTT.

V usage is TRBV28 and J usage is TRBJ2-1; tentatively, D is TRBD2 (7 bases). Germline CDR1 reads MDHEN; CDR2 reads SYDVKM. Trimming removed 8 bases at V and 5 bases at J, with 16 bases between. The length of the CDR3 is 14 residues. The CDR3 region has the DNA TGTGCCAGCCGCAACGGGGGGCCCCACAATGAGCAGTTCTTC. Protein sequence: CASRNGGPHNEQFF.

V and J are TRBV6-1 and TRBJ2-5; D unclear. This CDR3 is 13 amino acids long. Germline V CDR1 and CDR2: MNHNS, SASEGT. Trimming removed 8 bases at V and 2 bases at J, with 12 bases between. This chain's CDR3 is CASLRRWQETQYF. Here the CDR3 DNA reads TGTGCCAGCCTAAGGAGATGGCAAGAGACCCAGTACTTC.